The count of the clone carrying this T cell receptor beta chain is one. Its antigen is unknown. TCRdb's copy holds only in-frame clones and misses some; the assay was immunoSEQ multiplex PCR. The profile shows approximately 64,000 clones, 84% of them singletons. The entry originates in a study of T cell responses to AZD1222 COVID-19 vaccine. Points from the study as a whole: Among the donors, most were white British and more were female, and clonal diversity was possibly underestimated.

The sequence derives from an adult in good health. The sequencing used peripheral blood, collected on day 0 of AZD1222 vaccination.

CDR3 in DNA: TGTGCCAGCAGTTACGCGGTCCCCAGCTCCTACGAGCAGTACTTC. This codes for CASSYAVPSSYEQYF. This chain links TRBV6-5 with TRBJ2-7; D gene unclear. Per germline, CDR1 MNHEY and CDR2 SVGAGI. This CDR3 has 15 amino acids. Trimming stripped 2 bases from V and 0 bases from J, with 11 bases between.